This TCR beta chain was documented in a study of blood T cell repertoires in COVID-19 (TCRdb year 2020). In terms of the full investigation: Samples from collaborators originated in the United States, Italy and Spain and spanned both the acute and convalescent phases of COVID-19. The material from the prospective study consisted of cDNA or gDNA derived from T cells, B-cell-depleted T cells, or PBMCs. Deeply sampled blood TCRbeta repertoires from subjects exposed to, actively infected with, or recovered from COVID-19 were included in the dataset. A freely available public database, intended as a resource for researchers studying the immune response to SARS-CoV-2, is where the repertoires were released. Samples came from the ongoing ImmuneRACE study (first 160 participants) plus 1,254 subjects from 6 global collaborators. Sample metadata almost always included a de-identified subject ID, COVID-19 status, age in years and sex. HLA class I and class II types, where available, came from metadata supplied by the sample provider rather than from assay-based typing.

Each collaborating institution followed its own protocols to collect whole blood in K2EDTA tubes. For TCRbeta analysis, collaborators shipped samples as frozen whole blood, isolated PBMCs, or DNA extracted from either of those sample types. Concerning this clone itself: Its recognized antigen is unknown. No base-level quality is on record; no much larger clone is a single base apart.

Looking up the germline V gene yields CDR1 KGHDR and CDR2 SFDVKD. The CDR3 measures 18 amino acids from cysteine to phenylalanine. Solely the CDR3 DNA is kept, with 54 bases framed from the first base. V is cut by 3 bases and J by 4 bases, and the space between the germline ends is 23 bases. The immunoSEQ Assay, a bias-controlled multiplex PCR, was used to amplify TCRbeta CDR3 regions from genomic DNA. Concerning the study's data processing: The number of nucleated cells in each sample was estimated from the amplification of reference gene primers within the assay. To quantify the absolute abundance of each unique TCRbeta CDR3 rearrangement, sequence reads were collapsed and filtered. Productive Simpson clonality was computed per sample as the square root of Simpson's diversity index over productive rearrangements. The clones in this table, taken by TCRdb from immuneACCESS, are in-frame only. Not every clone is retained; where verified, under half of the shortfall comes from an unresolved V gene, and the cause of the rest is unknown. The DNA was the basis for D and trimming; V, J and clone size are from that table. Recorded for this sample are 50,000 to 65,000 clones; more than 90% of them occurred a single time. Approximately 6.2% of the sample rests with the top ten.

Study-wide findings and limitations: Clinical and demographic metadata were provided uncurated, with the amount varying by source and participant.

This sequence originates from a human donor in a cohort sampled during active COVID-19. What was sequenced was peripheral blood. Rearrangement joined TRBV24-1 to TRBJ1-2; TRBD1 might be the D gene, on 5 matching bases. CDR3 reads: CATSDGSRGAHFPYGYTF. The DNA sequence is given as TGTGCCACCAGTGATGGTAGTAGGGGCGCCCACTTCCCCTATGGCTACACCTTC.